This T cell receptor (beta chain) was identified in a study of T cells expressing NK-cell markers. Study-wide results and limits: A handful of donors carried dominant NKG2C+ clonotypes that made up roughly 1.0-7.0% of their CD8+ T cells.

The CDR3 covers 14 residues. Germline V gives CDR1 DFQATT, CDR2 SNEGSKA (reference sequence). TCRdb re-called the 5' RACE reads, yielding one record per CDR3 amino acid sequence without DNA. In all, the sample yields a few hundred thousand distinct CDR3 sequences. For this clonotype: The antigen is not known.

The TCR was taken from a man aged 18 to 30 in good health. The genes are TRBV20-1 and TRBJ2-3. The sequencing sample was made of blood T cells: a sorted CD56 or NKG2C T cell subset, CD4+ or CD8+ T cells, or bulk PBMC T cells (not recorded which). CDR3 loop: CSAKGLPSTDTQYF.